The rows below give T cell receptor beta chains drawn from one sample of a study of blood T cell repertoires in COVID-19. Here immunoSEQ multiplex PCR was the method, and the copy in TCRdb shows in-frame clones only, minus some. The sample holds 140,000 or so clones, approximately 88% seen once. Sequencing used peripheral blood. Every receptor here comes from a man aged 55 to 70 with active or convalescent COVID-19. The CDR3 runs from the conserved cysteine through the conserved F or W. A D gene is named only where the DNA matches it firmly. Expanded clones get a size class; other rows say once, few or many, or leave the size out.

clone_size	v_call	d_call	j_call	cdr3_aa	cdr3_nt
NA	TRBV24-1	NA	TRBJ1-2	CATSDLSRAYGYTF	TGTGCCACCAGTGATTTGAGCAGGGCCTATGGCTACACCTTC
few	TRBV3-1/TRBV3-2	TRBD1	TRBJ2-1	CASSQDPGQSKSFF	TGTGCCAGCAGCCAAGACCCGGGACAGTCGAAGTCGTTCTTC
few	TRBV19	TRBD1	TRBJ1-4	CASKRDRGQGERTEKLFF	TGTGCCAGTAAACGGGACAGGGGGCAGGGGGAGAGGACTGAAAAACTGTTTTTT
NA	TRBV2	NA	TRBJ2-2	CASSFELNTGELFF	TGTGCCAGCAGTTTCGAGTTGAACACCGGGGAGCTGTTTTTT
NA	TRBV19	TRBD1	TRBJ1-5	CASSIRGQVLSNQPQHF	TGTGCCAGTAGTATAAGGGGACAGGTTCTTAGCAATCAGCCCCAGCATTTT
few	TRBV7-6	NA	TRBJ2-2	CASSLRGETFFTNTGELFF	TGTGCCAGCAGCTTACGCGGGGAAACCTTTTTTACGAACACCGGGGAGCTGTTTTTT
NA	TRBV6-5	TRBD2	TRBJ2-5	CASKWEGQETQYF	TGTGCCAGCAAATGGGAGGGGCAAGAGACCCAGTACTTC
NA	TRBV21-1	NA	TRBJ2-5	CASPRRGQGARETQYF	TGTGCCAGCCCCCGGAGGGGACAGGGGGCGCGAGAGACCCAGTACTTC
NA	TRBV29-1	TRBD1	TRBJ1-1	CSGTGGLTEAFF	TGCAGCGGTACAGGGGGCCTCACTGAAGCTTTCTTT
NA	TRBV9	NA	TRBJ2-7	CASSVGDTPYEQYF	TGTGCCAGCAGCGTAGGGGACACCCCCTACGAGCAGTACTTC
NA	TRBV28	NA	TRBJ1-2	CATTSGQPVYGYTF	TGTGCCACTACGTCAGGACAGCCAGTCTATGGCTACACCTTC
NA	TRBV2	TRBD2	TRBJ2-7	CASNKAGPRDEQYF	TGTGCCAGCAATAAAGCGGGGCCCCGGGACGAGCAGTACTTC
NA	TRBV4-1	NA	TRBJ1-3	CASSLQAFSGNTIYF	TGCGCCAGCAGCCTACAGGCCTTCTCTGGAAACACCATATATTTT
few	TRBV5-6	TRBD2	TRBJ2-7	CASSRSGRDYEQYF	TGTGCCAGCAGCCGTAGCGGGAGGGACTACGAGCAGTACTTC
NA	TRBV27	TRBD2	TRBJ2-1	CASRKLAGGLGGFNEQFF	TGTGCCAGCAGAAAACTAGCGGGAGGGCTAGGGGGCTTCAATGAGCAGTTCTTC
once	TRBV5-4	NA	TRBJ2-1	CASSLISSAYNEQFF	TGTGCCAGCAGCTTGATATCTAGCGCGTACAATGAGCAGTTCTTC
NA	TRBV3-1/TRBV3-2	NA	TRBJ2-2	CAGGGGTGELFF	TGTGCCGGTGGAGGAGGCACCGGGGAGCTGTTTTTT
NA	TRBV7-9	TRBD1	TRBJ1-2	CASSSGGTEANYGYTF	TGTGCCAGCAGCTCAGGAGGGACAGAGGCTAACTATGGCTACACCTTC
once	TRBV7-2	TRBD2	TRBJ2-1	CASSLELAGNNEQFF	TGTGCCAGCAGCTTAGAACTAGCGGGCAACAATGAGCAGTTCTTC
NA	TRBV29-1	NA	TRBJ1-3	CSVEHGKRNTIYF	TGCAGCGTTGAACACGGGAAGAGGAACACCATATATTTT
once	TRBV5-6	NA	TRBJ2-7	CASSLASGEQYF	TGTGCCAGCAGCTTGGCAAGCGGGGAGCAGTACTTC
NA	TRBV5-1	TRBD1	TRBJ2-7	CASSRDRVGNEQYF	TGCGCCAGCAGCCGGGACAGGGTTGGGAACGAGCAGTACTTC
NA	TRBV7-8	TRBD2	TRBJ2-1	CASSPPPGTRTNEQFF	TGTGCCAGCAGCCCTCCTCCCGGGACTAGAACGAATGAGCAGTTCTTC
once	TRBV6-5	TRBD1	TRBJ1-1	CASSRTGVTEAFF	TGTGCCAGCAGTCGAACAGGGGTCACTGAAGCTTTCTTT
NA	TRBV14	NA	TRBJ1-2	CASSPRRTGSYGYTF	TGTGCCAGCAGCCCCCGGAGGACGGGAAGCTATGGCTACACCTTC
NA	TRBV6-2/TRBV6-3	TRBD2	TRBJ2-5	CASSPLAGLGETQYF	TGTGCCAGCAGCCCTCTAGCGGGGCTTGGAGAGACCCAGTACTTC
NA	TRBV19	TRBD2	TRBJ2-1	CASTKGLAGRNEQFF	TGTGCCAGTACCAAGGGACTAGCGGGACGGAATGAGCAGTTCTTC
NA	TRBV5-4	TRBD1	TRBJ1-6	CASSLETGSSPLHF	TGTGCCAGCAGCTTGGAGACAGGGAGTTCACCCCTCCACTTT
once	TRBV3-1/TRBV3-2	TRBD1	TRBJ2-2	CASSQEVDREYTGELFF	TGTGCCAGCAGCCAAGAGGTAGACAGGGAGTATACCGGGGAGCTGTTTTTT
NA	TRBV3-1/TRBV3-2	TRBD2	TRBJ2-7	CASSQEGASGAYEQYF	TGTGCCAGCAGCCAAGAAGGCGCTAGCGGAGCCTACGAGCAGTACTTC
NA	TRBV7-2	NA	TRBJ2-7	CASSYKRHTRTATYEQYF	TGTGCCAGCAGCTATAAACGACACACGAGGACTGCTACCTACGAGCAGTACTTC
few	TRBV30	NA	TRBJ2-7	CAWSEAGNYEQYF	TGTGCCTGGAGTGAGGCAGGGAACTACGAGCAGTACTTC
NA	TRBV3-1/TRBV3-2	TRBD2	TRBJ2-7	CASSALAGSGSARYEQYF	TGTGCCAGCAGCGCCCTAGCGGGCTCCGGGTCGGCCCGTTACGAGCAGTACTTC
once	TRBV5-1	NA	TRBJ1-1	CASSSGSGNTEAFF	TGCGCCAGCAGTTCCGGGAGTGGGAACACTGAAGCTTTCTTT
once	TRBV5-1	NA	TRBJ2-7	CASSLYSYEQYF	TGCGCCAGCAGCTTGTACAGCTACGAGCAGTACTTC
NA	TRBV6-2/TRBV6-3	TRBD1	TRBJ1-4	CASSSRQGRGEKLFF	TGTGCCAGCAGTTCCCGACAGGGGAGGGGTGAAAAACTGTTTTTT
NA	TRBV6-6	TRBD2	TRBJ2-5	CASSPSRGELTQYF	TGTGCCAGCAGTCCCTCACGGGGGGAATTGACCCAGTACTTC
NA	TRBV6-5	TRBD1	TRBJ2-3	CASSYTEGAADTQYF	TGTGCCAGCAGTTACACCGAGGGGGCTGCAGATACGCAGTATTTT
few	TRBV20-1	TRBD1	TRBJ2-5	CTPQGKETQYF	TGCACCCCACAGGGGAAAGAGACCCAGTACTTC
NA	TRBV7-9	TRBD1	TRBJ1-2	CASSLDGGQTYGYTF	TGTGCCAGCAGCTTAGACGGGGGACAGACCTATGGCTACACCTTC
NA	TRBV5-1	NA	TRBJ2-3	CASSLTSLSTDTQYF	TGCGCCAGCAGCTTAACTAGCCTCTCCACAGATACGCAGTATTTT
NA	TRBV2	NA	TRBJ1-2	CASSVDSSGSYTF	TGTGCCAGCAGCGTAGACTCTTCGGGGAGCTACACCTTC
NA	TRBV18	TRBD1	TRBJ2-2	CASSPAGGNTGELFF	TGTGCCAGCTCACCCGCAGGGGGCAACACCGGGGAGCTGTTTTTT
once	TRBV19	TRBD1	TRBJ1-1	CASSSNRGPPRF	TGTGCCAGTAGTTCCAACAGGGGCCCCCCTCGTTTT
NA	TRBV9	NA	TRBJ2-2	CASSVGTMDTGELFF	TGTGCCAGCAGCGTGGGGACAATGGACACCGGGGAGCTGTTTTTT
once	TRBV7-9	NA	TRBJ2-1	CASSPRLKQFF	TGTGCCAGCAGCCCTCGACTAAAGCAGTTCTTC
NA	TRBV20-1	TRBD2	TRBJ2-3	CSASSASGRSDTQYF	TGCAGTGCTAGTAGTGCTAGCGGGAGGTCAGATACGCAGTATTTT
NA	TRBV18	NA	TRBJ1-1	CASSPREGVTEAFF	TGTGCCAGCTCACCACGGGAGGGAGTCACTGAAGCTTTCTTT
NA	TRBV28	TRBD2	TRBJ2-1	CASSWSGSRNEQFF	TGTGCCAGCAGTTGGAGCGGGAGCCGAAATGAGCAGTTCTTC